Below are 30 T cell receptor beta chains sequenced from a single sample in a study of neurological immune-mediated disorders (dated by TCRdb to the late 2010s). The library was generated by 5' RACE. Reads for this sample came from an Illumina HiSeq 2500. TCRdb redid the processing of the public reads, applying fastp at Q25 and MiXCR, and retained in-frame beta chains. Identical CDR3 proteins give one entry, which carries the most common genes and DNA. The sample contains roughly 41,000 distinct CDR3 sequences, roughly 2% of them found a single time. The ten largest make up around 2.3% of the sample. Sequenced sample: PBMCs. All receptors come from a woman in her forties with multiple sclerosis.

This clonotype was recorded many times. This chain uses TRBV5-1 with TRBJ2-7; no definite D call. From germline, CDR1 is SGHRS and CDR2 YFSETQ. Between the trimmed V and J ends, which lost 1 base and 5 bases, there was a span of 4 bases. The CDR3 has 11 amino acids. CDR3 in amino acids: CASSLKDEQYF. CDR3 sequence (DNA): TGCGCCAGCAGCTTGAAGGACGAGCAGTACTTC.

This clonotype was detected many times. CDR3 in amino acids: CASSLKVTDRANTEAFF. In DNA, the CDR3 is TGTGCCAGCAGTTTAAAGGTGACGGACAGAGCGAACACTGAAGCTTTCTTT. The V gene is TRBV28, the J gene TRBJ1-1; TRBD1 is a possible D gene (6 bases). This CDR3 is built from 17 residues. CDR1 and CDR2 (germline): MDHEN, SYDVKM. V shed 2 bases and J shed 1 base, with 17 bases lying between them.

This clonotype was seen many times. The gene calls are TRBV20-1 and TRBJ2-3; D is uncertain. The CDR3 sequence is 14 residues long. Germline V gives CDR1 DFQATT, CDR2 SNEGSKA (reference sequence). Between the trimmed V and J ends, which lost 3 bases and 6 bases, there was a span of 16 bases. CDR3 sequence (DNA): TGCAGTGCTAGTCCTAGTCTCATTCGGGATACGCAGTATTTT. This translates into CSASPSLIRDTQYF.

Details on this clonotype: Its ends do not fully match the called genes, so a read error is possible. Written as DNA, the CDR3 is TGCGCCAGCAGCTTGGAGGGCCGTAAGACCCAGAATTTT. Its protein is CASSLEGRKTQNF. V usage is TRBV5-1 and J usage is TRBJ1-5; D remains ambiguous. The CDR3 is 13 residues long. From germline, CDR1 is SGHRS and CDR2 YFSETQ.

At least ten counts were recorded for this clonotype. This chain joins TRBV5-1 and TRBJ2-5; D perhaps matches TRBD2 (5 bases). The V gene lost 2 bases and the J gene lost 1 base, with 15 bases spanning the gap. The CDR3 spans 16 residues. In germline, CDR1 is SGHRS, CDR2 YFSETQ. CDR3 loop: CASSLLSSGIQETQYF. The CDR3 region has the DNA TGCGCCAGCAGCTTACTTTCGAGCGGAATCCAAGAGACCCAGTACTTC.

This clonotype came up many times. The chain employs TRBV20-1 and TRBJ1-2; 7 bases line up with TRBD1. The CDR3 runs 15 residues. With V trimmed by 5 bases and J by 3 bases, 12 bases remained unmatched. Germline CDR1 and CDR2: DFQATT and SNEGSKA (reference sequence). CDR3 nucleotide sequence: TGCAGTGCTCTCGACAGGGCAAGATCGTACTATGGCTACACCTTC. It encodes CSALDRARSYYGYTF.

This clonotype has at least ten counts. CDR3 in DNA: TGTGCCAGCAGCTTAGCGGGGTACAACTACGAGCAGTACTTC. Residues: CASSLAGYNYEQYF. V gene TRBV7-8 combines with J gene TRBJ2-7, with no clear D. CDR1 and CDR2 from the germline V gene are SGHVS and FQNEAQ. The CDR3 is 14 amino acids. Trimming took off 0 bases at V and 3 bases at J, with 9 bases between the two ends.

This clonotype was detected ten times or more. This rearrangement joins TRBV5-1 to TRBJ2-1; D might be TRBD1 or TRBD2, each matching 6 bases. The CDR3 is 15 amino acids. CDR1 SGHRS and CDR2 YFSETQ come from the germline V gene. Trimming cost V 6 bases and J 0 bases, with 13 bases left between them. CDR3 protein: CASKSSGASYNEQFF. The CDR3, as DNA: TGCGCCAGCAAATCCTCGGGGGCCTCCTACAATGAGCAGTTCTTC.

This clonotype showed up many times. V and J are TRBV5-6 and TRBJ2-1, with D possibly called TRBD1 or TRBD2 (5 bases each). The ends were cut back, 2 bases at V and 10 bases at J, with 19 bases in the middle. The CDR3 contains 15 residues. Germline assignment: CDR1 SGHDT and CDR2 YYEEEE. The CDR3 protein is CASSFNLVWGGEQFF. The CDR3 DNA reads TGTGCCAGCAGCTTTAACCTAGTATGGGGCGGGGAGCAGTTCTTC.

The rearrangement joins TRBV6-5 to TRBJ1-1; no reliable D call. With 6 bases removed from V and 8 bases from J, the gap between germline ends came to 10 bases. The germline CDR1 and CDR2 sequences are MNHEY and SVGAGI. This CDR3 comprises 11 residues. The CDR3: CASSSRSEAFF. Here the CDR3 DNA reads TGTGCCAGCAGCTCCAGGTCCGAAGCTTTCTTT.

This clonotype was recorded many times. The chain joins TRBV5-1 to TRBJ1-6, with 7 bases fitting TRBD1. The junction had 8 bases not matched to a gene; V was cut back by 4 bases and J by 7 bases. CDR1 and CDR2 (germline): SGHRS, YFSETQ. This CDR3 has 15 amino acids. The CDR3 DNA sequence: TGCGCCAGCAGCGATGATCCAGGGGGAAATTCACCCCTCCACTTT. This gives the protein CASSDDPGGNSPLHF.

In regard to this clonotype: As the CDR3 is not closed by the conserved phenylalanine or tryptophan, this likely results from a read error. The chain couples TRBV5-1 to TRBJ1-1; 7 bases agree with TRBD1. Germline CDR1 is SGHRS and CDR2 is YFSETQ. CDR3 size: 14 residues. J lost 2 bases, V lost 8 bases, and 9 bases had no gene match. The CDR3: CASNRDSPNTEAFC. For the CDR3, the DNA is TGCGCCAGTAACCGGGACAGTCCTAACACTGAAGCTTTCTGT.

This clonotype appeared many times. The gene calls are TRBV7-8 and TRBJ2-4; possibly TRBD1 for D (5 bases). Trimming removed 5 bases at V and 0 bases at J, with 8 bases between. CDR1 is SGHVS and CDR2 is FQNEAQ in the germline V gene. The CDR3 is 14 amino acids. Here the CDR3 reads CASSAQVAKNIQYF. The CDR3 DNA is TGTGCCAGCAGCGCACAGGTAGCCAAAAACATTCAGTACTTC.

This clonotype was counted at least ten times. The chain has TRBV20-1 and TRBJ1-1; D is unresolved. Germline V gene data show CDR1 as DFQATT and CDR2 as SNEGSKA (reference sequence). The CDR3 is made up of 12 amino acids. The V end was cut by 8 bases, the J end by 1 base, with 11 bases between. The CDR3, as DNA: TGCAGTACCGGTTTGGGGAACACTGAAGCTTTCTTT. Protein product: CSTGLGNTEAFF.

This clonotype came up many times. The chain uses TRBV29-1 and TRBJ1-2, with D maybe TRBD1 (5 bases). The germline V gene has CDR1 SQVTM and CDR2 ANQGSEA. The CDR3 sequence is 13 residues long. The V end was cut by 4 bases, the J end by 5 bases, with 14 bases between. The CDR3 loop is CSVVTGRSYGYTF. The CDR3 DNA follows: TGCAGCGTTGTCACAGGTCGGAGTTATGGCTACACCTTC.

This clonotype has ten or more counts. The chain couples TRBV7-9 to TRBJ2-3; no reliable D call. Germline values: CDR1 SEHNR, CDR2 FQNEAQ (reference sequence). This CDR3 is built from 13 residues. The V and J ends lost 5 bases and 6 bases respectively, with 12 bases between them. The CDR3 coding sequence is TGTGCCAGCAGCGTAAACATAGACGATACGCAGTATTTT. Translating it yields CASSVNIDDTQYF.

This clonotype has at least ten counts. The V and J genes are TRBV5-1 and TRBJ2-1; D call uncertain. The CDR3 covers 13 residues. Trimming left V 3 bases short and J 10 bases short, with 14 bases between. Germline lookup yields CDR1 SGHRS and CDR2 YFSETQ. CDR3 DNA: TGCGCCAGCAGCTCCGGCCGGTCCCAGGAGCAGTTCTTC. This translates into CASSSGRSQEQFF.

This clonotype was observed at least ten times. The chain carries TRBV5-6 and TRBJ2-7, with D possibly called TRBD1 or TRBD2 (6 bases each). CDR1 and CDR2 from the germline V gene are SGHDT and YYEEEE. CDR3 length equals 14 residues. V dropped 6 bases and J dropped 3 bases, with 16 bases sitting between them. In DNA, the CDR3 is TGTGCCAGCACCCCCTCGGGGGCAGGCTACGAGCAGTACTTC. Translating it yields CASTPSGAGYEQYF.

This clonotype appeared many times. The V gene is TRBV6-5, the J gene TRBJ1-1; D is uncertain. CDR1 is MNHEY, CDR2 SVGAGI, per germline. The length of the CDR3 is 13 residues. V lost 7 bases and J lost 3, with 12 bases in between. CDR3 DNA sequence: TGTGCCAGCACCTCGGATGAGGACACTGAAGCTTTCTTT. Its translation: CASTSDEDTEAFF.

In its sample, this clonotype was seen many times. The rearrangement uses TRBV5-5 and TRBJ1-5; 7 bases align to TRBD1. V dropped 0 bases and J dropped 5; count of bases not matched to a gene: 2. CDR1 is SGHKS, CDR2 YYEKEE, per germline (reference sequence). The CDR3 consists of 14 residues. CDR3 loop: CASSLEDRDQPQHF. The CDR3 nucleotides read TGTGCCAGCAGCTTGGAAGACAGGGATCAGCCCCAGCATTTT.

This clonotype was counted ten times or more. This chain links TRBV5-1 with TRBJ2-7, with D perhaps matching TRBD1 (6 bases). V was trimmed by 0 bases and J by 4 bases, leaving 8 bases between them. Germline V gene lookup returns CDR1 SGHRS and CDR2 YFSETQ. The CDR3 runs to 13 residues. The CDR3 nucleotides are TGCGCCAGCAGCTTGGGGGGGCAGTACGAGCAGTACTTC. It encodes CASSLGGQYEQYF.

The table lists this clonotype with many counts. The rearrangement joins TRBV4-1 to TRBJ2-2; no clear D gene. The CDR3 has 15 residues. The ends were cut back, 1 base at V and 1 base at J, with 7 bases in the middle. Germline CDR1 and CDR2: MGHRA and YSYEKL. CDR3 in amino acids: CASSQGRLNTGELFF. The CDR3, as DNA: TGCGCCAGCAGCCAAGGAAGGCTGAACACCGGGGAGCTGTTTTTT.

This clonotype was counted at least ten times. CDR3 coding DNA: TGCGCCAGCAGCTTTGACGGACAGAACACTGAAGCTTTCTTT. Amino acid sequence: CASSFDGQNTEAFF. The genes are TRBV5-1 and TRBJ1-1, with D tentatively TRBD1 (5 bases). V was clipped by 2 bases and J by 1 base, with 9 bases between them. The germline V gene encodes CDR1 SGHRS and CDR2 YFSETQ. The CDR3 sequence is 14 residues long.

In this sample, this clonotype turned up many times. The CDR3 region is CSARDSTGTAYEQYF. The CDR3 nucleotides are TGCAGTGCTAGAGATTCGACCGGGACAGCCTACGAGCAGTACTTC. This chain joins TRBV20-1 and TRBJ2-7; TRBD1 matches at 7 bases. After removal of 0 bases from V and 2 bases from J, the junction contained 7 bases not matched to a gene. Germline loops: CDR1 DFQATT, CDR2 SNEGSKA (reference sequence). The CDR3 contains 15 residues.

Many counts were recorded for this clonotype. The chain uses TRBV20-1 and TRBJ2-1, with 12 bases aligning to TRBD2. The trim removed 5 bases at V and 5 bases at J, leaving 1 base unmatched. CDR3 length equals 13 residues. Looked up from germline, CDR1 is DFQATT and CDR2 is SNEGSKA (reference sequence). The chain's CDR3 is CSAWTSGNNEQFF. The CDR3 nucleotides read TGCAGTGCTTGGACTAGCGGGAACAATGAGCAGTTCTTC.

This clonotype showed up many times. The rearrangement uses TRBV5-1 and TRBJ2-5; 7 positions agree with TRBD2. Trimming at V came to 3 bases and at J to 5 bases, leaving 16 bases not matched to a gene. Germline CDR1 SGHRS, CDR2 YFSETQ. There are 17 residues in the CDR3. CDR3 sequence: CASSWFYGLEVGETQYF. In nucleotides, the CDR3 is TGCGCCAGCAGCTGGTTCTACGGACTAGAGGTGGGGGAGACCCAGTACTTC.

This clonotype was recorded many times. The V and J genes are TRBV7-2 and TRBJ2-3; 8 nucleotides line up with TRBD2. Trimming at V came to 2 bases and at J to 3 bases, leaving 13 bases not matched to a gene. Germline lookup yields CDR1 SGHTA and CDR2 FQGNSA. The CDR3 is made up of 18 amino acids. CDR3 sequence (DNA): TGTGCCAGCAGCTTACGGGCAAGTTTAGCGGGGTATACAGATACGCAGTATTTT. Encoded protein: CASSLRASLAGYTDTQYF.

This clonotype was recorded at least ten times. This chain uses TRBV18 with TRBJ2-3, with D possibly called TRBD1 or TRBD2 (5 bases each). CDR1 is KGHSH, CDR2 LQKENI, per germline. V lost 3 bases to trimming and J lost 0 bases, with 7 bases between them. CDR3 size: 14 residues. The CDR3 reads CASSPGVSTDTQYF. The CDR3 DNA sequence: TGTGCCAGCTCACCGGGGGTGAGCACAGATACGCAGTATTTT.

This clonotype was detected a few times. The chain carries TRBV7-6 and TRBJ1-2; D gene uncertain. This CDR3 region has 13 residues. In germline, CDR1 is SGHVS, CDR2 FNYEAQ. The V gene lost 5 bases and the J gene lost 5 bases, with 12 bases spanning the gap. The CDR3 loop reads CASSPRSLYGYTF. CDR3 DNA: TGTGCCAGCAGCCCCCGAAGTTTGTATGGCTACACCTTC.

This clonotype came up many times. The J gene is TRBJ1-1, the V gene TRBV7-9, with 9 bases that match TRBD1. CDR1 is SEHNR and CDR2 is FQNEAQ in the germline V gene (reference sequence). V lost 3 bases and J lost 5; bases outside the gene matches: 7. CDR3 length equals 15 residues. The CDR3 is CASSFPDRGATEAFF. In DNA, the CDR3 is TGTGCCAGCAGCTTCCCGGACAGGGGAGCAACTGAAGCTTTCTTT.